This is a list of T cell receptor beta chains from one sample in a study of T cell responses to AZD1222 COVID-19 vaccine. Clones were sequenced by immunoSEQ multiplex PCR, and TCRdb holds only the in-frame ones, with some missing. The data hold under 200,000 clones, with around 90% observed a single time. The sequences come from peripheral blood, collected 28 days after the second AZD1222 dose. These receptors all stem from an adult who received the AZD1222 COVID-19 vaccine. The CDR3 runs from the conserved cysteine through the conserved F or W. A D gene is named only where the DNA matches it firmly. Some rows have no size entry. The others give once, few or many, or a class for an expanded clone.

j_call	v_call	d_call	clone_size	cdr3_aa	cdr3_nt
TRBJ2-1	TRBV11-2	TRBD2	-	CASSRGLAYNEQFF	TGTGCCAGCAGCCGGGGACTAGCCTACAATGAGCAGTTCTTC
TRBJ1-1	TRBV4-3	-	-	CASSQDRELEAFF	TGCGCCAGCAGCCAAGATAGGGAACTGGAAGCTTTCTTT
TRBJ1-5	TRBV2	-	-	CASSGARQPQHF	TGTGCCAGCAGTGGGGCCCGGCAGCCCCAGCATTTT
TRBJ2-2	TRBV21-1	-	once	CASSRGKGGNTGELFF	TGTGCCAGCAGCAGGGGGAAAGGGGGAAACACCGGGGAGCTGTTTTTT
TRBJ1-5	TRBV3-1/TRBV3-2	-	-	CASSQGADSNQPQHF	TGTGCCAGCAGCCAAGGGGCGGATAGCAATCAGCCCCAGCATTTT
TRBJ1-1	TRBV18	-	-	CASSPFHRETEAFF	TGTGCCAGCTCACCGTTCCACAGGGAGACTGAAGCTTTCTTT
TRBJ2-5	TRBV5-1	TRBD1	-	CASSRTGQETQYF	TGCGCCAGCAGCCGGACAGGACAAGAGACCCAGTACTTC
TRBJ2-1	TRBV19	TRBD1	-	CASSIRGTGYNEQFF	TGTGCCAGTAGTATTCGTGGGACAGGGTATAATGAGCAGTTCTTC
TRBJ2-7	TRBV9	-	-	CASSVGEDRVAYEQYF	TGTGCCAGCAGCGTAGGGGAGGATCGGGTGGCCTACGAGCAGTACTTC
TRBJ1-5	TRBV12-3/TRBV12-4	-	-	CASSFAVGPQHF	TGTGCCAGCTCCTTTGCAGTCGGGCCCCAGCATTTT
TRBJ2-7	TRBV4-3	TRBD2	-	CASSQFPPRERGHENEQYF	TGCGCCAGCAGCCAATTCCCCCCCAGAGAGCGGGGGCATGAGAACGAGCAGTACTTC
TRBJ1-3	TRBV4-1	-	-	CASSQAGSQAGNTIYF	TGCGCCAGCAGCCAAGCAGGCTCTCAGGCCGGAAACACCATATATTTT
TRBJ1-1	TRBV12-3/TRBV12-4	-	-	CASSPGPSEAFF	TGTGCCAGCAGTCCTGGGCCCTCGGAGGCTTTCTTT
TRBJ1-4	TRBV5-5	TRBD1	-	CASSPTGQGLGVSEKLFF	TGTGCCAGCAGCCCAACAGGACAGGGATTAGGTGTAAGCGAAAAACTGTTTTTT
TRBJ1-4	TRBV21-1	-	-	CASSLPIGWDEKLFF	TGTGCCAGCAGTCTACCGATAGGGTGGGATGAAAAACTGTTTTTT
TRBJ1-1	TRBV5-1	TRBD1	-	CASSSLDRADTEAFF	TGCGCCAGCAGCTCCTTGGACAGGGCTGACACTGAAGCTTTCTTT
TRBJ2-1	TRBV4-3	-	-	CASSQGRGTSYNEQFF	TGCGCCAGCAGCCAAGGGCGGGGAACCTCCTACAATGAGCAGTTCTTC
TRBJ1-6	TRBV5-1	-	few	CASSLGTLSRGISPLHF	TGCGCCAGCAGCCTAGGGACATTGTCCCGCGGAATTTCACCCCTCCACTTT
TRBJ2-5	TRBV5-8	-	-	CASSRGQAISTQYF	TGTGCCAGCAGCCGAGGGCAGGCCATTTCGACCCAGTACTTC
TRBJ1-6	TRBV9	TRBD1	-	CASSAQQGLGSPLHF	TGTGCCAGCAGCGCACAACAGGGGTTAGGTTCACCCCTCCACTTT
TRBJ2-7	TRBV5-8	-	-	CASSLVRYEQYF	TGTGCCAGCAGCTTGGTTCGGTACGAGCAGTACTTC
TRBJ1-4	TRBV7-8	TRBD1	-	CASSFSGQDAREKLFF	TGTGCCAGCAGCTTTTCGGGACAGGATGCGAGGGAAAAACTGTTTTTT
TRBJ1-1	TRBV28	-	-	CASSFDTEAFF	TGTGCCAGCAGTTTTGACACTGAAGCTTTCTTT
TRBJ2-1	TRBV5-1	TRBD2	-	CASSLEPGGTLLHEQFF	TGCGCCAGCAGCTTGGAGCCCGGGGGGACCCTCCTCCATGAGCAGTTCTTC
TRBJ2-1	TRBV5-1	TRBD1	-	CASSLEGGPWDEQFF	TGCGCCAGCAGCTTGGAAGGGGGCCCGTGGGATGAGCAGTTCTTC
TRBJ1-2	TRBV7-8	-	-	CASSLGYSRTVETSYGYTF	TGTGCCAGCAGCTTGGGTTACTCACGGACAGTAGAGACCTCCTATGGCTACACCTTC
TRBJ2-5	TRBV5-1	-	-	CASSHYQETQYF	TGCGCCAGCAGCCACTACCAAGAGACCCAGTACTTC
TRBJ2-2	TRBV12-3/TRBV12-4	-	-	CASSPGNTGELFF	TGTGCCAGCAGTCCAGGAAACACCGGGGAGCTGTTTTTT
TRBJ1-3	TRBV5-1	TRBD1	-	CASSLEGARGNTIYF	TGCGCCAGCAGCTTGGAGGGGGCGCGGGGAAACACCATATATTTT
TRBJ2-3	TRBV5-4	-	-	CASSFMGTDTQYF	TGTGCCAGCAGCTTTATGGGGACAGATACGCAGTATTTT
TRBJ1-5	TRBV30	-	-	CAWASSNQPQHF	TGTGCCTGGGCGAGTAGCAATCAGCCCCAGCATTTT
TRBJ2-7	TRBV6-5	TRBD2	-	CASSTWGRVYEQYF	TGTGCCAGCAGTACATGGGGGAGGGTTTACGAGCAGTACTTC
TRBJ2-2	TRBV7-6	-	-	CASSLLKGEDTGELFF	TGTGCCAGCAGCTTATTGAAGGGAGAAGACACCGGGGAGCTGTTTTTT
TRBJ1-2	TRBV7-2	-	-	CASSADRGYYGYTF	TGTGCCAGCAGCGCGGACCGGGGTTACTATGGCTACACCTTC
TRBJ2-1	TRBV12-5	TRBD1	-	CASGLKGTGSNEQFF	TGTGCTAGTGGTTTAAAAGGGACAGGTAGTAATGAGCAGTTCTTC
TRBJ1-2	TRBV6-1	-	-	CASSEALGGSNYGYTF	TGTGCCAGCAGTGAAGCGTTGGGGGGGTCTAACTATGGCTACACCTTC
TRBJ1-1	TRBV5-4	-	-	CASSLARVGTEAFF	TGTGCCAGCAGCTTGGCCAGGGTTGGGACTGAAGCTTTCTTT
TRBJ1-2	TRBV5-8	-	-	CASSSRDTGGGYGYTF	TGTGCCAGCAGCTCCCGGGACACCGGAGGAGGCTATGGCTACACCTTC
TRBJ1-6	TRBV4-3	TRBD1	-	CASSPGTGSASPLHF	TGCGCCAGCAGCCCGGGGACAGGGTCTGCCTCACCCCTCCACTTT
TRBJ2-5	TRBV2	TRBD1	-	CASSEFRTGQRETQYF	TGTGCCAGCAGTGAGTTTCGGACAGGGCAACGAGAGACCCAGTACTTC
TRBJ1-1	TRBV9	-	-	CASSVNQGGNTEAFF	TGTGCCAGCAGCGTAAACCAGGGAGGCAACACTGAAGCTTTCTTT
TRBJ2-4	TRBV29-1	-	-	CSVEVTAKNIQYF	TGCAGCGTTGAAGTGACGGCCAAAAACATTCAGTACTTC
TRBJ1-2	TRBV29-1	-	-	CSVYTDSNYGYTF	TGCAGCGTTTACACCGACTCTAACTATGGCTACACCTTC
TRBJ2-5	TRBV7-2	-	-	CASSFQGGQETQYF	TGTGCCAGCAGCTTTCAGGGTGGCCAAGAGACCCAGTACTTC
TRBJ1-5	TRBV2	-	-	CASSGAGVRGGQPQHF	TGTGCCAGCAGTGGGGCAGGGGTAAGAGGCGGTCAGCCCCAGCATTTT
TRBJ1-5	TRBV18	-	-	CASSPSRNQPQHF	TGTGCCAGCTCACCATCCAGGAATCAGCCCCAGCATTTT
TRBJ2-5	TRBV19	TRBD1	-	CASSAQGLAETQYF	TGTGCCAGTAGTGCACAGGGGCTCGCGGAGACCCAGTACTTC
TRBJ2-7	TRBV29-1	TRBD1	-	CSVSTGGAHYEQYF	TGCAGCGTTTCCACAGGGGGCGCCCACTACGAGCAGTACTTC
TRBJ1-5	TRBV7-9	-	once	CASSLEWEDQPQHF	TGTGCCAGCAGCTTAGAATGGGAGGACCAGCCCCAGCATTTT
TRBJ1-2	TRBV19	-	-	CASSIEAGSIIPGYTF	TGTGCCAGTAGTATAGAGGCGGGCTCCATAATTCCGGGCTACACCTTC
TRBJ1-1	TRBV30	-	-	CAWSVQQGTEAFF	TGTGCCTGGAGTGTACAACAGGGCACTGAAGCTTTCTTT
TRBJ1-3	TRBV18	-	-	CASSPPGQGSGNTIYF	TGTGCCAGCTCACCACCGGGGCAGGGCTCTGGAAACACCATATATTTT
TRBJ2-6	TRBV3-1/TRBV3-2	-	once	CASSQGANAGANVLTF	TGTGCCAGCAGCCAAGGCGCTAACGCTGGGGCCAACGTCCTGACTTTC
TRBJ2-7	TRBV9	TRBD1	few	CASSTTGGASYEQYF	TGTGCCAGCAGCACGACAGGGGGCGCGTCCTACGAGCAGTACTTC
TRBJ1-3	TRBV4-3	-	-	CASSQDGPGRIGNTIYF	TGCGCCAGCAGCCAAGATGGCCCAGGCAGAATAGGAAACACCATATATTTT
TRBJ2-5	TRBV5-1	TRBD1	-	CASSVDRVETQYF	TGCGCCAGCAGCGTCGACAGGGTTGAGACCCAGTACTTC
TRBJ1-5	TRBV6-5	TRBD1	-	CASKGTGMGNQPQHF	TGTGCCAGCAAGGGGACAGGGATGGGCAATCAGCCCCAGCATTTT
TRBJ1-1	TRBV6-5	-	few	CASSPPMNTEAFF	TGTGCCAGCAGTCCCCCCATGAACACTGAAGCTTTCTTT
TRBJ1-2	TRBV6-5	-	-	CASSPPPDYGYTF	TGTGCCAGCAGCCCCCCGCCAGATTATGGCTACACCTTC
TRBJ2-7	TRBV2	TRBD1	-	CASRTDRDSSYEQYF	TGTGCCAGCAGAACAGACAGGGATAGCTCCTACGAGCAGTACTTC